This entry features one T cell receptor (beta chain) sequence. In its sample, this clone was seen a few times. There is no known antigen for this receptor. Base qualities are not at hand, and no much larger clone is one base apart. Inclusive of the bounding cysteine and phenylalanine, the CDR3 is 13 residues long. Here the CDR3 DNA is all that survives: 39 bases in frame from base 1. Trimming takes 3 bases from V and 4 bases from J, and the germline ends sit 8 bases apart. The germline V gene (reference sequence) sets CDR1 to LGHDT and CDR2 to YNNKEL. The collaborating institutions used their own protocols to collect whole blood in K2EDTA tubes. Collaborator samples were shipped for TCRbeta analysis as frozen whole blood, isolated PBMCs, or DNA extracted from either sample type. TCRbeta CDR3 regions were amplified from genomic DNA using the immunoSEQ Assay, a bias-controlled multiplex PCR. From the authors' description of their analysis: The number of nucleated cells in each sample was estimated from the amplification of reference gene primers within the assay. To quantify the absolute abundance of each unique TCRbeta CDR3 rearrangement, sequence reads were collapsed and filtered. Productive Simpson clonality was computed per sample as the square root of Simpson's diversity index over productive rearrangements. The immuneACCESS repertoire file appears here via TCRdb, limited to in-frame rearrangements. These files lack a portion of the clones; in checked studies, under half of the deficit traces to unresolved V genes, and the cause of the others is not known. The V and J calls and clone size were taken over from that table, and D and trimming were inferred from the DNA. Across this sample there are around 290,000 clones, with roughly 90% seen only once. The top ten clones comprise roughly 5.1% of the sample.

This sample was taken from a study of blood T cell repertoires in COVID-19 (TCRdb year 2020). About the investigation overall: Samples from collaborators originated in the United States, Italy and Spain and spanned both the acute and convalescent phases of COVID-19. HLA class I and class II types, where available, came from metadata supplied by the sample provider rather than from assay-based typing. Subjects who had been exposed to COVID-19, were actively infected with it, or had recovered from it provided the deeply sampled blood TCRbeta repertoires that made up the dataset. The sample metadata nearly always contained a de-identified subject ID, COVID-19 status, age in years and sex. The repertoires were released in a freely available public database intended as a resource for research on the immune response to SARS-CoV-2. The material from the prospective study consisted of cDNA or gDNA derived from T cells, B-cell-depleted T cells, or PBMCs. Samples were obtained from the ongoing ImmuneRACE study (first 160 participants) and from approximately 1,200 subjects provided by 6 global collaborators.

Beyond this particular receptor, the publication reports: The quantity of clinical and demographic metadata differed by source and by participant and was supplied without curation.

Sequenced: peripheral blood. This sequence uses TRBV3-1 (or the pseudogene TRBV3-2) and TRBJ2-3; a tentative D call is TRBD1 (6 bases match). The origin of this receptor is a man in his forties or fifties with acute or convalescent COVID-19. The base sequence is TGTGCCAGCAGCCAGGGGGCCTCAGATACGCAGTATTTT. This sequence encodes CASSQGASDTQYF.